This is a list of T cell receptor beta chains from one sample in a study of control samples from healthy donors and cancer patients. Using immunoSEQ multiplex PCR, the repertoire was profiled, and TCRdb retains in-frame clones only, with some absent. This sample carries about 65,000 clones, less than 95% of them seen once, and the ten largest clones take 1% to 1.5%. Sequenced material: PBMCs. These receptors all come from a woman aged 45-59 years with colorectal cancer. The CDR3 runs from the conserved cysteine through the conserved F or W. A D gene is named only where the DNA matches it firmly. Part of the rows lack a size; the others show once, few, many or a class for expanded clones.

d_gene	v_gene	abundance	j_gene	CDR3nt	CDR3aa
.	TRBV27	.	TRBJ1-5	TGTGCCAGCAGTTTACGATATAGGGCAGGACATAGCAATCAGCCCCAGCATTTT	CASSLRYRAGHSNQPQHF
TRBD2	TRBV30	.	TRBJ2-1	TGTGCCTGGAGTGAGCTCTCCCATCGACTAGCGGGAGGGGCGAGCTCCTACAATGAGCAGTTCTTC	CAWSELSHRLAGGASSYNEQFF
TRBD2	TRBV27	once	TRBJ2-3	TGTGCCAGCAAAGGGTGGACTAGCGGGGGCCCAGGAGATACGCAGTATTTT	CASKGWTSGGPGDTQYF
TRBD2	TRBV11-2	.	TRBJ2-1	TGTGCCAGCAGCTTAGTTGGCGGGAGGTCCTACAATGAGCAGTTCTTC	CASSLVGGRSYNEQFF
TRBD1	TRBV7-8	.	TRBJ2-2	TGTGCCAGCAGCGTTCCGGGACAGGGGGCGATCACCGGGGAGCTGTTTTTT	CASSVPGQGAITGELFF
.	TRBV14	.	TRBJ2-7	TGTGCCAGCAGCCAATTTACCGGATACTACGAGCAGTACTTC	CASSQFTGYYEQYF
.	TRBV5-1	.	TRBJ2-3	TGCGCCAGCAGCACAAGCGGGCAGACAGATACGCAGTATTTT	CASSTSGQTDTQYF
.	TRBV27	.	TRBJ1-1	TGTGCCCGCGGAGCTGAAGCTTTCTTT	CARGAEAFF
.	TRBV19	.	TRBJ1-2	TGTGCCAGTAGTAGGGGGGCGGCTTATGGCTACACCTTC	CASSRGAAYGYTF
.	TRBV7-2	.	TRBJ2-7	TGTGCCAGCAGCTTAAAATACGGTCAGTACGAGCAGTACTTC	CASSLKYGQYEQYF
.	TRBV10-2	.	TRBJ1-2	TGCGCCAGCAGTGAGTCGCTCCGACAGTATGGCTACACCTTC	CASSESLRQYGYTF
TRBD1	TRBV27	.	TRBJ2-1	TGTGCCAGCAGTTCAAGCATCGGGACAGGAACTATCTCCTACAATGAGCAGTTCTTC	CASSSSIGTGTISYNEQFF
TRBD1	TRBV2	.	TRBJ2-2	TGTGCCAGCAGCCGGGACAGTACCGGGGAGCTGTTTTTT	CASSRDSTGELFF
TRBD2	TRBV28	.	TRBJ2-1	TGTGCCGGGCGCAGAGCGGGAGGTTCTCATGAGCAGTTCTTC	CAGRRAGGSHEQFF
.	TRBV7-2	.	TRBJ2-3	TGTGCCAGCACCAAGTCCCCAGATACGCAGTATTTT	CASTKSPDTQYF
TRBD1	TRBV15	.	TRBJ1-1	TGTGCCACCAGCAGAGAGCGGACAGGGGGGGGCACTGAAGCTTTCTTT	CATSRERTGGGTEAFF
.	TRBV11-1	.	TRBJ2-1	TGTGCCAGCAGCGGTCAAGCTGACTACAATGAGCAGTTCTTC	CASSGQADYNEQFF
.	TRBV7-9	.	TRBJ1-2	TGTGCCAGCAGCACCGCATTGAGGACAGCTAACTATGGCTACACCTTC	CASSTALRTANYGYTF
.	TRBV20-1	.	TRBJ2-7	TGCAGTGCTAGTCCCCTTAGCGGCGAGCAGTACTTC	CSASPLSGEQYF
TRBD1	TRBV9	.	TRBJ1-4	TGTGCCAGCAGCGGCTCAGGGGGGACGAATGAAAAACTGTTTTTT	CASSGSGGTNEKLFF
.	TRBV5-5	.	TRBJ2-2	TGTGCCAGCCACCCGAGCCCCTATTTTGTAACCGGGGAGCTGTTTTTT	CASHPSPYFVTGELFF
.	TRBV2	once	TRBJ1-4	TGTGCCAGCAGTGACCCGGGCAATGAAAAACTGTTTTTT	CASSDPGNEKLFF
.	TRBV2	.	TRBJ2-7	TGTGCCAGCACCCCGGAATGGGCCAACGAGCAGTACTTC	CASTPEWANEQYF
.	TRBV11-2	.	TRBJ1-3	TGTGCCAGCAGCTTAATTAAAAACACCATATATTTT	CASSLIKNTIYF
.	TRBV12-3/TRBV12-4	.	TRBJ1-1	TGTGCCAGCAGTTTGTCTCGGGATGCTGAAGCTTTCTTT	CASSLSRDAEAFF
.	TRBV19	.	TRBJ2-2	TGTGCCAGTAGTAATACGAAAAACACCGGGGAGCTGTTTTTT	CASSNTKNTGELFF
.	TRBV2	.	TRBJ1-1	TGTGCCAGCAGTGCAGGTTTTCGCACTGAAGCTTTCTTT	CASSAGFRTEAFF
TRBD1	TRBV29-1	.	TRBJ2-5	TGCAGCGTTGAAGAAGGGACAGGAACGGAGACCCAGTACTTC	CSVEEGTGTETQYF
TRBD1	TRBV25-1	.	TRBJ2-3	TGTGCCAGCAGTAACCCGGGACAGGGGGCTTCAGATACGCAGTATTTT	CASSNPGQGASDTQYF